These 4 T cell receptor beta chains originate from one sample sequenced in a study of T-cell reconstitution after alpha-beta-depleted transplantation in children. The TCRbeta library was prepared with unique molecular identifiers. In TCRdb, the PCR reads were re-called with MiXCR into one record per CDR3 protein. The sample has 250,000 or so distinct CDR3 sequences, 8.2% seen once. The sequenced sample was PBMCs, mostly from graft donor cells, obtained 180 days after TCRalphabeta/CD19-depleted stem cell transplant. The receptors stem from a male patient between 10 and 17 years old who had a stem cell transplant for acute lymphoblastic leukemia, so the T cells may come from the graft donor.

This clonotype was detected many times. J is TRBJ2-7 and V is TRBV4-1; weak D call: TRBD1 (7 bases). The germline gives CDR1 MGHRA, CDR2 YSYEKL. The CDR3 consists of 13 residues. V was shortened by 1 base and J by 10 bases, with 14 bases between the two germline ends. DNA for the CDR3: TGCGCCAGCAGCCAAGTTGGAGGGGGCTTACAGTACTTC. Encoded protein: CASSQVGGGLQYF.

The table lists this clonotype with many counts. The chain joins TRBV5-5 to TRBJ1-3; 7 positions agree with TRBD1. J lost 0 bases, V lost 1 base, and 4 bases had no gene match. Looked up from germline, CDR1 is SGHKS and CDR2 is YYEKEE (reference sequence). CDR3 length equals 16 residues. The CDR3 region is CASSLPGTDSGNTIYF. The DNA of the CDR3 is TGTGCCAGCAGCTTGCCAGGGACAGACTCTGGAAACACCATATATTTT. Using reference TRBV5-5 and TRBJ1-3 for the parts outside the CDR3, the full variable domain is DAGVTQSPTHLIKTRGQQVTLRCSPISGHKSVSWYQQVLGQGPQFIFQYYEKEERGRGNFPDRFSARQFPNYSSELNVNALLLGDSALYLCASSLPGTDSGNTIYFGEGSWLTVV.

This clonotype was seen ten or more times. V and J are TRBV10-3 and TRBJ2-3, with TRBD2 matching over 8 bases. After removal of 4 bases from V and 2 bases from J, the junction contained 5 bases not matched to a gene. The germline gives CDR1 ENHRY, CDR2 SYGVKD. CDR3 size: 15 residues. Written as DNA, the CDR3 is TGTGCCATCAGTGGGGCGGGGGGAAACACAGATACGCAGTATTTT. Protein: CAISGAGGNTDTQYF.

The chain recombines TRBV5-5 with TRBJ2-1; D gene ambiguous. This CDR3 region has 13 residues. V was shortened by 4 bases and J by 10 bases, with 15 bases between the two germline ends. CDR1 and CDR2 (germline): SGHKS, YYEKEE (reference sequence). The CDR3 DNA reads TGTGCCAGCAGCCCCGGGTCAGTTGGCGAGCAGTTCTTC. It codes for CASSPGSVGEQFF.